Included here is one T cell receptor (beta chain) sequence, with context. Antigen specificity is unknown. Germline assignment: CDR1 LNHDA and CDR2 SQIVND (reference sequence). The V segment lost 3 bases and the J segment 3 bases; nucleotides outside the gene matches: 6. The CDR3 extends over 16 amino acids. In making diagnoses, clinical symptoms, serum thyroxine and TRAb, thyroid ultrasound and orbital computed tomography were all used. This entry comes from a study of T cells in Graves' hyperthyroidism and ophthalmopathy. General study points: Blood held most thyroid clonotypes expanded above 0.001 frequency.

RNA transcripts gave rise to amplified TCR beta CDR3 regions. HTBI primers were employed in a first-round RT-PCR of the TCR CDR3. In TCRdb, the multiplex PCR reads were re-called with MiXCR into one record per CDR3 protein. Of under 350,000 distinct CDR3 sequences in the sample, 15% to 20% were seen once. This sequence originates from a woman aged 55-69 years with Graves' ophthalmopathy. The V call is TRBV19, the J call TRBJ2-1, with TRBD2 identical over 9 bases. The sample comprised blood. CDR3 in amino acids: CASSIRERGDYNEQFF. DNA for the CDR3: TGTGCCAGTAGTATTCGCGAGCGGGGGGACTACAATGAGCAGTTCTTC.